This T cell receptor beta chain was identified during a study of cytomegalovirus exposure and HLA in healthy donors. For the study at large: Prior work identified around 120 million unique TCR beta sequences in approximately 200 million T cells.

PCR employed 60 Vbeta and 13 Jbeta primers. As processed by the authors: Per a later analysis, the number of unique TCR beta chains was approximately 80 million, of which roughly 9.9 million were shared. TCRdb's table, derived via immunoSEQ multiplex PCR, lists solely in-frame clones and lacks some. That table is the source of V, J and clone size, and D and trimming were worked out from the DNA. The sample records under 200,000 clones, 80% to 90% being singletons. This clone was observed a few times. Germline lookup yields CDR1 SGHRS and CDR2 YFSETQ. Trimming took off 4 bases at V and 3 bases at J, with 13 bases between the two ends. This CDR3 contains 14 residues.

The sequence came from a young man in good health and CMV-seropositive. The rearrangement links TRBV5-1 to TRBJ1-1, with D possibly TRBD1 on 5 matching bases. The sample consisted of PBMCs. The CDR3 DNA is TGCGCCAGCAGCCAGGCAGGGAGGGACACTGAAGCTTTCTTT. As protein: CASSQAGRDTEAFF.